The clone carrying this T cell receptor (beta chain) has at least ten counts. Stated time point: sample taken at primary tumor resection. Material for sequencing was whole RNA from tumor, nontumor lung or frozen PBMC, left unsorted. This specimen belongs to a study of spatial heterogeneity in lung cancer. Germline V gene lookup returns CDR1 SQVTM and CDR2 ANQGSEA. Trimming at V came to 2 bases and at J to 4 bases, leaving 7 bases not matched to a gene. The CDR3 sequence is 14 residues long. In TCRdb, the 5' RACE reads were re-called with MiXCR into one record per CDR3 protein. This table holds about 42,000 distinct CDR3 sequences, approximately 7% found once.

This TCR derives from a female donor with early-stage non-small cell lung cancer. The chain carries TRBV29-1 and TRBJ1-1, with 7 bases that match TRBD1. The source was PBMCs, collected at surgery. The CDR3 DNA is TGCAGCGTTGAAACTAAGACAGGGCGCACTGAAGCTTTCTTT. It is translated as CSVETKTGRTEAFF.